The 20 T cell receptor beta chains below were found in one sample sequenced in a study of blood T cell repertoires in COVID-19. Produced via immunoSEQ multiplex PCR; TCRdb's table is partial and in-frame only. Of about 300,000 clones in the sample, approximately 88% were seen once. Sequences were obtained from peripheral blood. The receptors derive from a man aged 18-30 years who had recovered from COVID-19.

The chain couples TRBV18 to TRBJ1-1, with 8 bases fitting TRBD1. Germline V gene lookup returns CDR1 KGHSH and CDR2 LQKENI. CDR3 size: 16 residues. V dropped 2 bases and J dropped 5; count of bases not matched to a gene: 10. CDR3 nucleotide sequence: TGTGCCAGCTCACCAAGACAGGGGAATAAAATAACTGAAGCTTTCTTT. This gives the protein CASSPRQGNKITEAFF.

The V and J genes are TRBV7-2 and TRBJ2-3; D is undetermined. This CDR3 comprises 13 residues. Germline lookup yields CDR1 SGHTA and CDR2 FQGNSA. With 3 bases removed from V and 0 bases from J, the gap between germline ends came to 4 bases. DNA for the CDR3: TGTGCCAGCAGCTTCATGAGCACAGATACGCAGTATTTT. It specifies CASSFMSTDTQYF.

The genes are TRBV9 and TRBJ2-3; D is unclear. This CDR3 is built from 15 residues. CDR1 is SGDLS and CDR2 is YYNGEE in the germline V gene. Deletions cut 4 bases from V and 0 bases from J, with 12 bases between. The CDR3 coding sequence is TGTGCCAGCAGCCTTAGTAGCCTTAGCACAGATACGCAGTATTTT. Its translation: CASSLSSLSTDTQYF.

This clone was observed a few times. The chain is built from TRBV5-1 and TRBJ2-1; D perhaps matches TRBD2 (5 bases). Deletions cut 4 bases from V and 12 bases from J, with 17 bases between. The length of the CDR3 is 13 residues. Germline assignment: CDR1 SGHRS and CDR2 YFSETQ. CDR3 coding DNA: TGCGCCAGCAGCCCTCCGGACTCTTACGGGCAGTTCTTC. Its protein is CASSPPDSYGQFF.

The V and J genes are TRBV4-1 and TRBJ2-1; TRBD2 agrees at 11 bases. V was pared by 1 base and J by 5 bases, with 4 bases of the junction left unmatched. This CDR3 is 16 amino acids long. CDR1 and CDR2 (germline): MGHRA, YSYEKL. The CDR3 reads CASSQGTSGSNNEQFF. The DNA of the CDR3 is TGCGCCAGCAGCCAAGGTACTAGCGGGAGTAACAATGAGCAGTTCTTC.

The gene calls are TRBV29-1 and TRBJ2-3; 9 nucleotides match TRBD2. Germline V gene sequence: CDR1 SQVTM, CDR2 ANQGSEA. The CDR3 runs 14 residues. Trimming took 7 bases from V and 0 from J; bases not matched to a gene: 5. The CDR3 loop is CSGGTSFSTDTQYF. CDR3 nucleotides: TGCAGCGGTGGGACTAGCTTTAGCACAGATACGCAGTATTTT.

The chain carries TRBV7-9 and TRBJ2-7; 10 nucleotides line up with TRBD1. V was clipped by 5 bases and J by 0 bases; unmatched bases: 4. The CDR3 contains 15 residues. Germline assignment: CDR1 SEHNR and CDR2 FQNEAQ (reference sequence). As DNA, the CDR3 is TGTGCCAGCAGCCCGGGACAGGGGAGCTCCTACGAGCAGTACTTC. Amino acids: CASSPGQGSSYEQYF.

The rearrangement links TRBV25-1 to TRBJ1-1, with D possibly matching TRBD1 (5 bases). Germline CDR1 MGHDK, CDR2 SYGVNS. This CDR3 spans 14 amino acids. V was cut by 4 bases and J by 1 base, with 10 bases left in between. CDR3 nucleotide sequence: TGTGCCAGCAGTGGCGGGGGGAGGAACACTGAAGCTTTCTTT. This codes for CASSGGGRNTEAFF.

Comment on this clone: Other DNA sequences in this specimen translate into the identical CDR3. The gene calls are TRBV19 and TRBJ2-7; D may be TRBD2 (6 bases). Germline V CDR1 and CDR2: LNHDA, SQIVND (reference sequence). The CDR3 covers 14 residues. Trimming shortened V by 1 base and J by 3 bases, and 10 bases separated the two germline ends. This chain's CDR3 is CASSIGQGGYEQYF. In DNA, the CDR3 is TGTGCCAGTAGTATAGGGCAGGGAGGCTACGAGCAGTACTTC.

V usage is TRBV2 and J usage is TRBJ2-7; 7 nucleotides match TRBD2. Losses at the gene ends were 4 bases for V and 2 bases for J; bases not matched to a gene: 5. The CDR3 is 14 amino acids. The germline V gene encodes CDR1 SNHLY and CDR2 FYNNEI. DNA for the CDR3: TGTGCCAGCAGTGCGCAGCGGGGAACCTACGAGCAGTACTTC. It encodes CASSAQRGTYEQYF.

The chain is built from TRBV5-4 and TRBJ1-1; possibly TRBD1 for D (5 bases). The CDR3 loop spans 13 amino acids. Trimming shortened V by 0 bases and J by 4 bases, and 7 bases separated the two germline ends. The germline V gene has CDR1 SGHNT and CDR2 YYREEE (reference sequence). The CDR3 loop reads CASSLGGITEAFF. The CDR3 DNA follows: TGTGCCAGCAGCTTGGGGGGCATCACTGAAGCTTTCTTT.

The V call is TRBV10-3, the J call TRBJ1-2; TRBD1 is a possible D gene (6 bases). The CDR3 has 15 residues. Germline V gene data show CDR1 as ENHRY and CDR2 as SYGVKD. V was shortened by 4 bases and J by 7 bases, with 19 bases between the two germline ends. The CDR3 here is CAISALGGQGSGYTF. CDR3 sequence (DNA): TGTGCCATCAGTGCGTTGGGGGGGCAAGGGAGTGGCTACACCTTC.

In this sample, this clone turned up once. The chain has TRBV9 and TRBJ2-1, with TRBD2 matching 8 bases. The V and J ends lost 0 bases and 1 base, in that order; junction bases with no gene match: 9. The CDR3 consists of 18 residues. The germline CDR1 and CDR2 sequences are SGDLS and YYNGEE. CDR3 bases: TGTGCCAGCAGCGTAGGGGGAGCGGGGGTTCCTTCCTACAATGAGCAGTTCTTC. It codes for CASSVGGAGVPSYNEQFF.

The rearrangement uses TRBV18 and TRBJ1-2, with 7 bases lining up with TRBD1. V lost 3 bases and J lost 0; bases outside the gene matches: 10. The CDR3 runs to 17 residues. Looked up from germline, CDR1 is KGHSH and CDR2 is LQKENI. CDR3 nucleotide sequence: TGTGCCAGCTCACCTTGGGGACAGTCTATCGCTAACTATGGCTACACCTTC. Translated, it gives CASSPWGQSIANYGYTF. The full variable domain, with the rest looked up from reference TRBV18 and TRBJ1-2, is NAGVMQNPRHLVRRRGQEARLRCSPMKGHSHVYWYRQLPEEGLKFMVYLQKENIIDESGMPKERFSAEFPKEGPSILRIQQVVRGDSAAYFCASSPWGQSIANYGYTFGSGTRLTVV.

The chain couples TRBV29-1 to TRBJ2-3, with D possibly matching TRBD2 (6 bases). Between the trimmed V and J ends, which lost 4 bases and 3 bases, there was a span of 11 bases. CDR1 is SQVTM and CDR2 is ANQGSEA in the germline V gene. The CDR3 spans 13 residues. CDR3 in DNA: TGCAGCGTTGTGGCAGGGAGGACAGATACGCAGTATTTT. Translation: CSVVAGRTDTQYF.

The rearrangement links TRBV19 to TRBJ1-5; D gene ambiguous. V was shortened by 3 bases and J by 5 bases, with 14 bases between the two germline ends. Germline values: CDR1 LNHDA, CDR2 SQIVND (reference sequence). This CDR3 comprises 15 residues. CDR3 sequence reads: CASSIPPPIDQPQHF. The CDR3 DNA reads TGTGCCAGTAGTATCCCCCCACCGATAGATCAGCCCCAGCATTTT.

The chain combines TRBV20-1 with TRBJ2-1; TRBD2 matches at 9 bases. CDR3 length: 16 residues. The germline CDR1 and CDR2 sequences are DFQATT and SNEGSKA (reference sequence). Unmatched junction bases numbered 6, after V lost 3 bases and J lost 0 bases. CDR3 protein: CSASHSGRSSYNEQFF. Written as DNA, the CDR3 is TGCAGTGCTAGTCACAGCGGGAGGAGCTCCTACAATGAGCAGTTCTTC.

The rearrangement joins TRBV2 to TRBJ1-5; TRBD1 is a possible D gene (6 bases). From germline, CDR1 is SNHLY and CDR2 FYNNEI. This CDR3 is built from 12 residues. V was trimmed by 8 bases and J by 4 bases, leaving 9 bases between them. In DNA, the CDR3 is TGTGCCAGCCGGGACACGAATCAGCCCCAGCATTTT. Residues: CASRDTNQPQHF.

Concerning this clone itself: The junction does not match germline at one end; this may be a read error. The chain combines TRBV10-3 with TRBJ2-1; 9 nucleotides line up with TRBD2. CDR3 length: 12 amino acids. CDR1 is ENHRY, CDR2 SYGVKD, per germline. Here the CDR3 reads CAISEGSGGPLF. CDR3 coding DNA: TGTGCCATCAGTGAGGGTAGCGGGGGCCCGCTCTTC.

Turning to this clone: A much larger clone differs by one base, so this may be a read error. Distinct nucleotide sequences in the sample also encode this CDR3. The V and J genes are TRBV12-3 or TRBV12-4 and TRBJ1-2; D possibly corresponds to TRBD1 (5 bases). The CDR3 consists of 13 residues. Trimming took off 6 bases at V and 2 bases at J, with 10 bases between the two ends. CDR3 residues: CASSPDSNYGYTF. The CDR3 coding sequence is TGTGCCAGCAGCCCCGACAGCAACTATGGCTACACCTTC.